This T cell receptor beta chain was sequenced in a study of cytomegalovirus exposure and HLA in healthy donors. In this sample, this clone turned up a few times. PCR was performed using 60 Vbeta and 13 Jbeta primers. Profiled with immunoSEQ multiplex PCR; TCRdb holds only in-frame clones, not every one. The sample consists of some 130,000 clones, 8.9% of them appearing once. The germline V and J ends were trimmed by 3 bases and 0 bases, with 11 bases remaining between them. The length of the CDR3 is 15 residues. CDR1 and CDR2 (germline): SGDLS, YYNGEE. The chain links TRBV9 to TRBJ2-3, with D perhaps matching TRBD1 (7 bases). The sample was PBMCs. The clonotype comes from a woman aged 40 to 49 in good health and CMV-seropositive. This CDR3 reads CASSGGDRSTDTQYF. DNA of the CDR3: TGTGCCAGCAGCGGGGGGGACAGAAGCACAGATACGCAGTATTTT. The complete variable domain, with remaining parts taken from reference TRBV9 and TRBJ2-3, reads DSGVTQTPKHLITATGQRVTLRCSPRSGDLSVYWYQQSLDQGLQFLIQYYNGEERAKGNILERFSAQQFPDLHSELNLSSLELGDSALYFCASSGGDRSTDTQYFGPGTRLTVL.